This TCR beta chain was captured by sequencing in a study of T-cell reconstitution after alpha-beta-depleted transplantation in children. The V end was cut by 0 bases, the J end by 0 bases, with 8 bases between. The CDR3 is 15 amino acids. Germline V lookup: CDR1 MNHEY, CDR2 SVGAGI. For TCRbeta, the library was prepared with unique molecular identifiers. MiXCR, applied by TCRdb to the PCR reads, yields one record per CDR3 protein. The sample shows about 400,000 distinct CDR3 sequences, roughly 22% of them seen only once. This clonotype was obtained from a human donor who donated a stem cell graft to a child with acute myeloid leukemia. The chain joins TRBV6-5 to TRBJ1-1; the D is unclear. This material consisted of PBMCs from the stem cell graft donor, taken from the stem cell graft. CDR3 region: CASSYSKALNTEAFF. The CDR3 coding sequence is TGTGCCAGCAGTTACTCGAAGGCCTTGAACACTGAAGCTTTCTTT.